These 2 T cell receptor beta chains were sequenced from one sample in a study of blood T cell repertoires in COVID-19. TCRdb's table, derived via immunoSEQ multiplex PCR, lists solely in-frame clones and lacks some. The data hold hundreds of thousands of clones, with about 91% observed a single time. Input material: PBMCs or T cells enriched from blood (not recorded which). These receptors all stem from a woman in her thirties or forties with acute COVID-19.

This clone was counted between two and nine times. J is TRBJ2-7 and V is TRBV27, with 7 nucleotides matching TRBD2. CDR1 and CDR2 from the germline V gene are MNHEY and SMNVEV (reference sequence). This CDR3 region has 15 residues. J was trimmed by 2 bases and V by 5 bases; bases with no gene match: 9. The CDR3: CASSPTGGLPYEQYF. In DNA form, the CDR3 reads TGTGCCAGCAGTCCCACGGGAGGCCTACCCTACGAGCAGTACTTC.

The chain uses TRBV11-2 and TRBJ2-2; a possible D gene is TRBD2 (6 bases). V lost 5 bases and J lost 6, with 19 bases in between. The CDR3 runs to 16 residues. Germline V gives CDR1 SGHAT, CDR2 FQNNGV. The DNA for the CDR3 is TGTGCCAGCAGCAGCCCCGGGACTCCCGCGGCCGGGGAGCTGTTTTTT. It codes for CASSSPGTPAAGELFF.